These T cell receptor beta chains were read from a single sample in a study of cytomegalovirus exposure and HLA in healthy donors. TCRdb keeps only in-frame clones here, not all; method: immunoSEQ multiplex PCR. Of 150,000 to 200,000 clones listed, around 80% were seen once; the top ten hold roughly 6.3%. The sample taken for sequencing was PBMCs. These receptor sequences come from a male donor in good health and CMV-seropositive. Both conserved end residues are trimmed from each CDR3. The D gene is left open where the match is weak. A row's size may be missing; if present it is once, few, many or a size class.

D | size | J | V | CDR3
. | . | TRBJ1-2 | TRBV18 | ASSPSMTNYGYT
TRBD2 | . | TRBJ2-7 | TRBV14 | ASSQPRAGDYEQY
TRBD2 | once | TRBJ2-3 | TRBV19 | ASSMGWASGSADTQY
TRBD2 | . | TRBJ2-2 | TRBV9 | ASSVPRTGGANTGELF
. | . | TRBJ1-1 | TRBV11-1 | ASSLGQREAF
. | . | TRBJ1-4 | TRBV28 | ASSLNPGHEKLF
. | . | TRBJ1-1 | TRBV5-6 | ASSGGDLGNTEAF
. | . | TRBJ1-3 | TRBV30 | AWAGDNTIY
. | . | TRBJ1-4 | TRBV4-1 | ASSQGGRGEKLF
TRBD1 | . | TRBJ1-1 | TRBV5-1 | ASMNRGQDTEAF
. | . | TRBJ2-1 | TRBV4-3 | ASSSARSYNEQF
TRBD2 | . | TRBJ2-1 | TRBV10-2 | ASSELAGVDEQF
. | . | TRBJ1-1 | TRBV9 | ASSVGLVTEAF
. | . | TRBJ2-2 | TRBV27 | ASSRDSLTGELF
TRBD2 | . | TRBJ2-1 | TRBV4-1 | ASSNRGPGTSGIFTYNEQF
TRBD2 | once | TRBJ2-1 | TRBV29-1 | SALLAGATNEQF
TRBD2 | few | TRBJ2-3 | TRBV30 | AFSLGTSGTQY
. | once | TRBJ1-2 | TRBV29-1 | SVDLLRDRGYT
TRBD2 | . | TRBJ2-7 | TRBV5-4 | ASSLGGLADPYEQY
. | . | TRBJ1-5 | TRBV30 | AWSPGLGSNQPQH
. | . | TRBJ1-1 | TRBV6-5 | ASSRRDWNTEAF
. | once | TRBJ2-7 | TRBV2 | ASSEAGWGVEQY
. | . | TRBJ1-3 | TRBV11-2 | ASSLGGGGALSGNTIY
. | . | TRBJ1-5 | TRBV19 | ASRSRDNYSNQPQH
. | . | TRBJ1-5 | TRBV16 | ASSESREPQH
. | . | TRBJ1-1 | TRBV7-9 | ASSQAPQGPNTEAF
. | once | TRBJ2-5 | TRBV5-1 | ASSLGRANQETQY
. | . | TRBJ1-1 | TRBV6-1 | ASSRVHNTEAF
. | . | TRBJ1-5 | TRBV28 | ATKGQTQPQH
TRBD1 | . | TRBJ1-5 | TRBV7-9 | ASSTTGARNQPQH
. | . | TRBJ2-7 | TRBV7-8 | ASSLGAARFSYEQY
. | few | TRBJ2-3 | TRBV28 | ASSTVTDTQY
TRBD1 | . | TRBJ1-1 | TRBV11-2 | ASSRGQGGEAF
TRBD1 | . | TRBJ2-1 | TRBV7-2 | ASRQGIGEQF
. | . | TRBJ1-2 | TRBV27 | ASRPIYKINYGYT
. | . | TRBJ2-7 | TRBV5-1 | ASSLRGGAGVYEQY
TRBD2 | . | TRBJ2-7 | TRBV27 | ASSFRLAGTYEQY
. | . | TRBJ2-2 | TRBV5-1 | ASSASPNLNTGELF
TRBD2 | . | TRBJ2-5 | TRBV19 | ASSIVRPSGVQETQY
TRBD2 | . | TRBJ2-1 | TRBV7-6 | ASSQRTSGYNEQF
TRBD2 | . | TRBJ2-7 | TRBV27 | ASRRLAGGSYEQY
. | . | TRBJ2-2 | TRBV7-3 | ASSLRRGTGELF
. | . | TRBJ1-1 | TRBV30 | AWREIDRVWNTEAF
. | . | TRBJ1-2 | TRBV7-9 | ASSLPNSNYGYT
TRBD1 | once | TRBJ2-5 | TRBV7-9 | SSSFRDRVSVTQY
TRBD2 | once | TRBJ2-1 | TRBV20-1 | SARPGLEQF
. | few | TRBJ1-3 | TRBV29-1 | SVEGGLGNTIY
. | . | TRBJ2-1 | TRBV5-4 | ASSRIAESYNEQF
. | . | TRBJ2-7 | TRBV9 | ASSPRGGSYEQY